The 15 T cell receptor beta chains listed next were all sequenced from one sample in a study of a mutant IDH1 vaccine in newly diagnosed glioma. Repertoires were generated with immunoSEQ multiplex PCR, while TCRdb's copy carries only in-frame clones and drops some. The sample yields under 65,000 clones, more than 60% seen once. The time point was: baseline, week 1 (first vaccination visit). As to treatment: pre-vaccination baseline after standard-of-care therapy. Specimen: PBMCs, collected from a glioma patient treated with radiotherapy, temozolomide or both. The receptors were sampled from a woman aged 40-49 years with glioma.

J is TRBJ1-3 and V is TRBV5-1; 7 nucleotides match TRBD1. CDR3 size: 17 residues. The ends lost 2 bases at V and 0 bases at J; junction bases unmatched: 8. Germline CDR1 and CDR2: SGHRS and YFSETQ. This CDR3 is CASSFIQGSYSGNTIYF. CDR3 in DNA: TGCGCCAGCAGCTTCATACAGGGGTCGTACTCTGGAAACACCATATATTTT.

V gene TRBV7-2 combines with J gene TRBJ1-2; unclear D gene. Germline assignment: CDR1 SGHTA and CDR2 FQGNSA. This CDR3 has 14 residues. Trimming stripped 1 base from V and 8 bases from J, with 14 bases between. CDR3 nucleotide sequence: TGTGCCAGCAGCTTAGACATAGGGCCGACGGGCTACACCTTC. Protein: CASSLDIGPTGYTF.

This clone was found a few times. The chain carries TRBV10-3 and TRBJ1-5; D may be TRBD1 (5 bases). The V end lost 8 bases, the J end lost 4 bases, and 15 bases lay between the germline ends. The CDR3 length is 14 residues. Per the germline V gene, CDR1 is ENHRY and CDR2 is SYGVKD. The chain's CDR3 is CAIWRGEGNQPQHF. CDR3 bases: TGTGCCATCTGGCGCGGGGAGGGGAATCAGCCCCAGCATTTT.

The chain carries TRBV6-5 and TRBJ1-6; D is ambiguous. This CDR3 has 15 residues. Trimming took off 2 bases at V and 7 bases at J, with 12 bases between the two ends. CDR1 is MNHEY and CDR2 is SVGAGI in the germline V gene. CDR3 sequence: CASSYGGLGNSPLHF. The CDR3 DNA reads as TGTGCCAGCAGTTACGGAGGGTTGGGGAATTCACCCCTCCACTTT.

This clone was counted a few times. This CDR3 is CAWTSSRGAHGYTF. For the CDR3, the DNA is TGTGCCTGGACCTCATCCCGGGGGGCCCATGGCTACACCTTC. The rearrangement joins TRBV30 to TRBJ1-2, with a tentative D call TRBD1 (6 bases). The CDR3 has 14 amino acids. V lost 4 bases, J lost 6 bases, and 18 bases lay in between. The V gene's germline CDR1 is GTSNPN and CDR2 SVGIG (reference sequence).

The rearrangement uses TRBV6-1 and TRBJ2-3; 7 nucleotides agree with TRBD2. V lost 6 bases, J lost 5 bases, and 2 bases stayed unmatched. This CDR3 spans 12 amino acids. The V gene's germline CDR1 is MNHNS and CDR2 SASEGT. The CDR3 DNA sequence: TGTGCCAGCAGCTTAGCGGGAGATACGCAGTATTTT. It specifies CASSLAGDTQYF.

The J gene is TRBJ2-1, the V gene TRBV6-1; a possible D gene is TRBD2 (5 bases). V lost 2 bases to trimming and J lost 6 bases, with 11 bases between them. The CDR3 sequence is 14 residues long. CDR1 and CDR2 (germline): MNHNS, SASEGT. The CDR3 spells CASSELARGNEQFF. The CDR3 DNA reads as TGTGCCAGCAGTGAATTGGCCCGGGGCAATGAGCAGTTCTTC.

J is TRBJ1-1 and V is TRBV5-6, with D unresolved. CDR3 length: 12 amino acids. CDR1 SGHDT and CDR2 YYEEEE come from the germline V gene. Deletions cut 1 base from V and 2 bases from J, with 3 bases between. CDR3 protein: CASSLPNTEAFF. DNA of the CDR3: TGTGCCAGCAGCTTGCCTAACACTGAAGCTTTCTTT.

Note on this clone: A much larger clone lies one base from this, so it may be a read error. The chain recombines TRBV20-1 with TRBJ1-2; D not certain. Germline values: CDR1 DFQATT, CDR2 SNEGSKA (reference sequence). This CDR3 is 10 amino acids long. The V and J ends lost 3 bases and 4 bases respectively, with 3 bases between them. CDR3 DNA sequence: TGCAGTGCTAGTGGCTATGGCTACACCTTC. Protein: CSASGYGYTF.

This clone has just one count. The chain carries TRBV5-4 and TRBJ2-7, with 8 bases that match TRBD2. This CDR3 comprises 14 residues. J was trimmed by 2 bases and V by 4 bases; bases with no gene match: 5. Germline V gene data show CDR1 as SGHNT and CDR2 as YYREEE (reference sequence). The CDR3 sequence is CASSVGGAPYEQYF. CDR3 coding DNA: TGTGCCAGCAGCGTCGGGGGGGCCCCCTACGAGCAGTACTTC.

V and J are TRBV9 and TRBJ1-2, with 10 bases matching TRBD1. Germline trimming cut 4 bases from V and 6 bases from J; bases unmatched to any gene: 12. Germline-derived CDR1 and CDR2 are SGDLS and YYNGEE. CDR3 length: 16 residues. In DNA, the CDR3 is TGTGCCAGCAGCCCAAGTTGGACAGGGGGAGTGGATGGCTACACCTTC. Protein: CASSPSWTGGVDGYTF.

The chain joins TRBV2 to TRBJ2-7; the match to TRBD2 covers 8 bases. Losses at the gene ends were 3 bases for V and 2 bases for J; bases not matched to a gene: 9. The CDR3 extends over 16 amino acids. In germline, CDR1 is SNHLY, CDR2 FYNNEI. The CDR3: CASSDLAGGNTYEQYF. The CDR3 DNA follows: TGTGCCAGCAGTGATTTGGCGGGGGGAAATACCTACGAGCAGTACTTC.

This clone is a singleton in its sample. This chain uses TRBV6-6 with TRBJ2-7, with 7 bases lining up with TRBD1. Germline CDR1 and CDR2: MNHNY and SVGAGI (reference sequence). V trimming: 6 bases; J trimming: 3 bases; junction bases outside the gene matches: 8. The CDR3 has 14 amino acids. The CDR3 sequence: CASRAGTDFYEQYF. The CDR3 nucleotides are TGTGCCAGCAGAGCCGGGACAGACTTCTACGAGCAGTACTTC.

This chain joins TRBV5-4 and TRBJ2-7, with 7 positions matching TRBD1. V shed 4 bases, J shed 6 bases, and the junction held 7 bases outside the gene matches. The CDR3 totals 13 residues. CDR1 and CDR2 (germline): SGHNT, YYREEE (reference sequence). The CDR3 DNA follows: TGTGCCAGCAGCCACGAGGGGGCTCGCGAGCAGTACTTC. Amino acids: CASSHEGAREQYF.

The chain has TRBV19 and TRBJ1-2; possible D gene TRBD1, 5 bases. In germline, CDR1 is LNHDA, CDR2 SQIVND (reference sequence). Trimming shortened V by 4 bases and J by 1 base, and 10 bases separated the two germline ends. The CDR3 totals 14 residues. The CDR3 is CASSKGAINYGYTF. The DNA of the CDR3 is TGTGCCAGTAGTAAAGGGGCCATTAACTATGGCTACACCTTC.